This T cell receptor (beta chain) emerged from a study of shared clonotypes between healthy human individuals. About the study: Those who served as donors were a couple of women and a few men between the ages of 18 and 49. The plates for each donor numbered three CD4 naive, three CD4 memory, two CD8 naive and one CD8 memory. Study-level results: Shared clonotypes across all four donors exceeded non-shared ones in generation probability.

Data came from immunoSEQ multiplex PCR; TCRdb stores just in-frame clones and leaves some out. Here the sample spans more than 400,000 clones, approximately 94% being singletons. Comment on this clone: Its target is not known.

Germline V gene data show CDR1 as MNHNS and CDR2 as SASEGT. V dropped 5 bases and J dropped 4 bases, with 12 bases sitting between them. The CDR3 runs to 14 residues. This TCR derives from a woman in her twenties or thirties in good health. The chain couples TRBV6-1 to TRBJ1-3, with D uncertain. What was sequenced was naive CD4+ T cells sorted from blood. Subset described: CD45RA+ positively selected. The CDR3 region is CASSLGGSGNTIYF. CDR3 coding DNA: TGTGCCAGCAGTTTAGGTGGCAGCGGAAACACCATATATTTT.